The clone carrying this T cell receptor beta chain has a count of ten or more. Its matching antigen is unknown. Germline V lookup: CDR1 SGHRS, CDR2 YFSETQ. This CDR3 contains 15 residues. The germline V and J ends were trimmed by 2 bases and 0 bases, with 9 bases remaining between them. This entry belongs to a study of Graves' ophthalmopathy and Graves' hyperthyroidism. Study in general: The collection of peripheral blood took place at initial diagnosis, before any treatment. Overall study findings and caveats: In blood, most expanded thyroid clonotypes above 0.001 frequency were also detected. Ophthalmopathy versus stable hyperthyroidism: 13-signature model gave roughly 88% sensitivity, 80% to 84% specificity.

Clinicians made diagnoses from clinical symptoms, serum thyroxine, TRAb, thyroid ultrasound and orbital computed tomography. For repertoire sequencing, the TCR beta CDR3 regions were amplified from RNA transcripts. HTBI-primed first-round RT-PCR preceded second-round multiplex PCR. TCRdb ran MiXCR on the multiplex PCR reads and lists one entry per CDR3 protein. This table holds hundreds of thousands of distinct CDR3 sequences, around 20% found once. The genes are TRBV5-1 and TRBJ1-3; the D is unclear. Material for sequencing was peripheral blood. The receptor was derived from a woman in her late teens or twenties with stable Graves' hyperthyroidism. The CDR3 reads CASSFGRSSGNTIYF. CDR3 nucleotide sequence: TGCGCCAGCAGCTTCGGACGGAGCTCTGGAAACACCATATATTTT. Variable domain in full (rest from reference TRBV5-1 and TRBJ1-3): KAGVTQTPRYLIKTRGQQVTLSCSPISGHRSVSWYQQTPGQGLQFLFEYFSETQRNKGNFPGRFSGRQFSNSRSEMNVSTLELGDSALYLCASSFGRSSGNTIYFGEGSWLTVV.